These T cell receptor beta chains were read from a single sample in a study of blood T cell repertoires in COVID-19. Libraries were prepared by immunoSEQ multiplex PCR; TCRdb keeps only in-frame clonotypes and omits some of them. The sample includes roughly 250,000 clones, about 80% of them seen just once. Sequenced material: peripheral blood. The receptors were gathered from a woman in her fifties or sixties with acute or convalescent COVID-19. Each CDR3 is given with its conserved first and last residue. A D gene is named only where the DNA matches it firmly. A row's size may be missing; if present it is once, few, many or a size class.

J gene	clone size	V gene	D gene	CDR3 protein	CDR3 DNA
TRBJ2-1	-	TRBV9	-	CASSVGTGSPYNEQFF	TGTGCCAGCAGCGTAGGAACCGGGAGCCCCTACAATGAGCAGTTCTTC
TRBJ1-2	-	TRBV4-2	-	CASSQDRVGYGYTF	TGTGCCAGCAGCCAAGACAGGGTCGGCTATGGCTACACCTTC
TRBJ1-3	-	TRBV4-2	-	CASSQDMVGGFPGNTIYF	TGTGCCAGCAGCCAAGATATGGTCGGAGGGTTCCCTGGAAACACCATATATTTT
TRBJ2-5	-	TRBV28	TRBD2	CASSPGLAGGRETQYF	TGTGCCAGCAGTCCCGGACTAGCGGGGGGTAGGGAGACCCAGTACTTC
TRBJ2-5	-	TRBV24-1	TRBD2	CATSDPGLAGVFETQYF	TGTGCCACCAGTGACCCGGGACTAGCGGGAGTGTTTGAGACCCAGTACTTC
TRBJ2-1	-	TRBV19	TRBD2	CASSMRRAGGPFEQFF	TGTGCCAGTAGTATGAGACGAGCGGGAGGGCCGTTTGAGCAGTTCTTC
TRBJ2-5	-	TRBV3-1/TRBV3-2	-	CASSLGGQETQYF	TGTGCCAGCAGCCTCGGTGGTCAAGAGACCCAGTACTTC
TRBJ1-6	few	TRBV6-5	-	CASSPYGEGSSPLHF	TGTGCCAGCAGTCCCTACGGGGAGGGCTCATCACCCCTCCACTTT
TRBJ2-1	-	TRBV12-3/TRBV12-4	TRBD2	CASGLAGEQFF	TGTGCCAGCGGACTAGCGGGGGAGCAGTTCTTC
TRBJ1-1	-	TRBV19	-	CASSKTTNTEAFF	TGTGCCAGTAGTAAAACTACGAACACTGAAGCTTTCTTT
TRBJ1-5	-	TRBV7-9	-	CASSFGREGNQPQHF	TGTGCCAGCAGCTTCGGAAGGGAGGGCAATCAGCCCCAGCATTTT
TRBJ1-2	once	TRBV5-1	-	CASTPRPGREGYTF	TGCGCCAGCACCCCCCGCCCAGGGAGGGAAGGCTACACCTTC
TRBJ1-4	few	TRBV6-5	TRBD1	CASSYSTTGDEKLFF	TGTGCCAGCAGTTACTCGACGACAGGGGATGAAAAACTGTTTTTT
TRBJ2-7	-	TRBV6-2/TRBV6-3	-	CASSRRGGYEQYF	TGTGCCAGCAGTCGCCGCGGAGGGTACGAGCAGTACTTC
TRBJ1-4	-	TRBV19	-	CASSIVFGRTNEKLFF	TGTGCCAGTAGTATAGTGTTTGGGAGAACTAATGAAAAACTGTTTTTT
TRBJ1-2	once	TRBV2	-	CASSAERRGYTF	TGTGCCAGCAGTGCTGAGAGGAGGGGCTACACCTTC
TRBJ2-1	-	TRBV14	TRBD2	CASSPPGGLAGGEFF	TGTGCCAGCAGCCCACCGGGCGGACTAGCGGGAGGGGAGTTCTTC
TRBJ1-5	many	TRBV7-8	-	CASSPQGRGQPQHF	TGTGCCAGCAGTCCACAGGGAAGGGGTCAGCCCCAGCATTTT
TRBJ1-6	few	TRBV15	TRBD1	CATRRDRANSPLHF	TGTGCCACCAGAAGGGACAGGGCTAATTCACCCCTCCACTTT
TRBJ2-7	-	TRBV28	-	CASREGRGRSSYEQYF	TGTGCCAGCAGGGAGGGTAGGGGCCGGAGCTCCTACGAGCAGTACTTC
TRBJ2-3	-	TRBV5-1	TRBD2	CASSLATSGGGTQYF	TGCGCCAGCAGCTTGGCCACTAGCGGGGGTGGTACGCAGTATTTT
TRBJ1-1	-	TRBV7-2	-	CATAYGRWTEAFF	TGTGCCACCGCCTACGGGAGATGGACTGAAGCTTTCTTT
TRBJ2-2	-	TRBV5-1	-	CASSPRAWGQNTGELFF	TGCGCCAGCAGCCCGCGTGCGTGGGGCCAGAACACCGGGGAGCTGTTTTTT
TRBJ1-2	-	TRBV7-9	-	CASSSSEDTWKRGYTF	TGTGCCAGCAGCTCCTCCGAGGACACGTGGAAGAGAGGCTACACCTTC
TRBJ1-1	-	TRBV28	TRBD1	CASSSLISDRGGGTEAFF	TGTGCCAGCAGTTCCCTAATATCGGACAGGGGGGGTGGCACTGAAGCTTTCTTT
TRBJ2-5	-	TRBV11-3	-	CASSLGLQGQETQYF	TGTGCCAGCAGCTTGGGATTACAGGGCCAAGAGACCCAGTACTTC
TRBJ2-5	-	TRBV5-6	TRBD2	CASSLGASGGPQETQYF	TGTGCCAGCAGCTTGGGGGCTAGCGGGGGGCCACAAGAGACCCAGTACTTC
TRBJ1-2	-	TRBV10-3	-	CAISEGQGNGYTF	TGTGCCATCAGTGAAGGGCAGGGGAACGGCTACACCTTC
TRBJ2-3	-	TRBV6-6	TRBD2	CASSLLAGGPDTQYF	TGTGCCAGCAGTTTACTAGCGGGGGGTCCAGATACGCAGTATTTT
TRBJ1-2	-	TRBV5-6	-	CASSLERTVGYTF	TGTGCCAGCAGCTTGGAGAGGACAGTTGGCTACACCTTC
TRBJ1-1	-	TRBV4-1	-	CASSHGGGRGYTEAFF	TGCGCCAGCAGCCACGGGGGGGGACGAGGGTACACTGAAGCTTTCTTT
TRBJ2-3	-	TRBV18	TRBD1	CASSPSSRSGQGDTDTQYF	TGTGCCAGCTCACCATCTTCGCGATCGGGCCAGGGGGACACAGATACGCAGTATTTT
TRBJ2-1	-	TRBV7-9	TRBD2	CASSVLAGGPTYNEQFF	TGTGCCAGCAGCGTACTAGCGGGGGGCCCTACCTACAATGAGCAGTTCTTC
TRBJ2-3	-	TRBV7-4	TRBD2	CASSLRTSGLDTQYF	TGTGCCAGCAGCTTAAGGACTAGCGGGCTAGATACGCAGTATTTT
TRBJ1-6	few	TRBV5-1	TRBD1	CASSPRTGVGSPLHF	TGCGCCAGCAGCCCCAGGACAGGGGTAGGCTCACCCCTCCACTTT
TRBJ2-3	once	TRBV19	TRBD1	CASRNPGQGLADTQYF	TGTGCCAGTCGGAATCCGGGACAGGGTTTGGCAGATACGCAGTATTTT
TRBJ1-5	-	TRBV9	TRBD1	CASSMTGGFNQPQHF	TGTGCCAGCAGCATGACAGGGGGCTTCAATCAGCCCCAGCATTTT
TRBJ1-2	-	TRBV11-2	-	CASSLGRNSNGYTF	TGTGCCAGCAGCTTAGGCCGAAATAGCAATGGCTACACCTTC
TRBJ2-1	-	TRBV9	TRBD2	CASSSMVGGGDNEQFF	TGTGCCAGCAGCTCTATGGTGGGCGGGGGGGACAATGAGCAGTTCTTC
TRBJ2-5	-	TRBV4-1	TRBD1	CASSQDRASETQYF	TGCGCCAGCAGCCAGGACAGGGCGTCGGAGACCCAGTACTTC
TRBJ1-1	-	TRBV9	TRBD1	CASSSQTGGYTEAFF	TGTGCCAGCAGCTCACAGACAGGGGGCTACACTGAAGCTTTCTTT
TRBJ2-1	-	TRBV15	-	CATSSQPGESYNEQFF	TGTGCCACCAGCAGTCAACCGGGAGAATCCTACAATGAGCAGTTCTTC
TRBJ1-2	-	TRBV18	-	CASSSTDSLGYTF	TGTGCCAGCTCATCTACGGACAGCTTGGGCTACACCTTC
TRBJ1-2	-	TRBV11-2	-	CASSLGLQGHYTF	TGTGCCAGCAGCTTAGGTCTCCAGGGACACTACACCTTC
TRBJ2-1	-	TRBV27	TRBD2	CASRGLAGGYNEQFF	TGTGCCAGCAGGGGTCTAGCGGGGGGTTACAATGAGCAGTTCTTC
TRBJ2-7	-	TRBV30	TRBD1	CAWSVIGTGVSEQYF	TGTGCCTGGAGTGTAATCGGGACAGGGGTTAGCGAGCAGTACTTC
TRBJ2-7	-	TRBV28	TRBD2	CASTPGLAAHTSYEQYF	TGTGCCAGCACCCCGGGACTAGCGGCTCACACCTCCTACGAGCAGTACTTC
TRBJ1-5	-	TRBV19	TRBD1	CASSLDRDGNQPQHF	TGTGCCAGTAGTTTGGACAGGGACGGCAATCAGCCCCAGCATTTT
TRBJ2-1	-	TRBV6-1	TRBD1	CASSGDRGARYNEQFF	TGTGCCAGCAGTGGGGACAGGGGAGCCCGCTACAATGAGCAGTTCTTC
TRBJ2-1	-	TRBV4-1	-	CASSQDRVLPAYNEQFF	TGCGCCAGCAGCCAAGACAGGGTACTACCCGCCTACAATGAGCAGTTCTTC
TRBJ2-1	once	TRBV11-3	-	CASSLDGGSLPFF	TGTGCCAGCAGCTTAGATGGGGGGTCCTTACCTTTCTTC
TRBJ1-1	-	TRBV7-9	-	CASSLNLDSHPEAFF	TGTGCCAGCAGCTTAAACCTTGACAGTCATCCTGAAGCTTTCTTT
TRBJ1-4	-	TRBV7-8	TRBD1	CASSVGQTSEKLFF	TGTGCCAGCAGCGTGGGACAGACCTCTGAAAAACTGTTTTTT
TRBJ2-2	-	TRBV30	-	CAWSPRTGELFF	TGTGCCTGGAGTCCCAGAACCGGGGAGCTGTTTTTT